The next 19 T cell receptor beta chains were all read from a single sample in a study of blood T cells in healthy people across ages. Then a second PCR, running about 7 to 11 cycles, was carried out with a sample-barcoded 5' primer and a J-beta primer mix. TCRdb independently ran MiXCR on the 5' RACE reads; one entry per CDR3 protein. The table has fewer than 2,000,000 distinct CDR3 sequences, roughly 43% seen once; the top ten hold 23%. The material sequenced was blood. Receptor source: a human donor in good health.

The V and J genes are TRBV20-1 and TRBJ1-6; a possible D gene is TRBD1 (6 bases). CDR3 length: 13 amino acids. Germline V lookup: CDR1 DFQATT, CDR2 SNEGSKA (reference sequence). V dropped 2 bases and J dropped 10 bases, with 12 bases sitting between them. The CDR3 reads CSARHRDDSPLHF. As DNA, the CDR3 is TGCAGTGCTAGACACAGGGATGACTCACCCCTCCACTTT.

This clonotype turned up a few times. CDR3 sequence: CASSSVTWGEQFF. The CDR3 DNA reads as TGTGCCAGCAGTTCTGTCACATGGGGTGAGCAGTTCTTC. The chain combines TRBV28 with TRBJ2-1; D is uncertain. V gave up 4 bases and J gave up 9 bases, with 13 bases separating them. The CDR3 runs to 13 residues. In germline, CDR1 is MDHEN, CDR2 SYDVKM. Supplemented by reference TRBV28 and TRBJ2-1, the full variable domain reads DVKVTQSSRYLVKRTGEKVFLECVQDMDHENMFWYRQDPGLGLRLIYFSYDVKMKEKGDIPEGYSVSREKKERFSLILESASTNQTSMYLCASSSVTWGEQFFGPGTRLTVL.

Turning to this clonotype: Its ends do not fully match the called genes, so a read error is possible. V gene TRBV25-1 combines with J gene TRBJ1-2; no reliable D call. The CDR3 spans 13 residues. Germline V lookup: CDR1 MGHDK, CDR2 SYGVNS. For the CDR3, the DNA is TGTGCCTGCAGTGAATTAGGACTTTCGGGCTACACCTTC. Residues: CACSELGLSGYTF.

Only a few counts were recorded for this clonotype. The chain joins TRBV12-3 or TRBV12-4 to TRBJ1-1, with a possible D match to TRBD1 (5 bases). The CDR3 runs 13 residues. V lost 7 bases and J 4 bases, leaving 13 bases between the germline ends. CDR3 protein: CASNPGGGTEAFF. Here the CDR3 DNA reads TGTGCCAGCAACCCCGGGGGTGGCACTGAAGCTTTCTTT.

This clonotype was seen a few times. V and J are TRBV5-1 and TRBJ1-1; TRBD1 aligns across 7 bases. CDR1 is SGHRS and CDR2 is YFSETQ in the germline V gene. The CDR3 runs 17 residues. The ends lost 7 bases at V and 1 base at J; junction bases unmatched: 16. In DNA form, the CDR3 reads TGCGCCAGCGGCATTGACGGAGGGGGCGTTACGAACACTGAAGCTTTCTTT. It codes for CASGIDGGGVTNTEAFF.

The V gene is TRBV9, the J gene TRBJ2-1; D could derive from TRBD1 or TRBD2 (7 bases each). Germline-derived CDR1 and CDR2 are SGDLS and YYNGEE. V was clipped by 3 bases and J by 0 bases, with 13 bases between them. This CDR3 contains 16 residues. The CDR3 bases are TGTGCCAGCAGCGCAGGGGGGGGGAGCTCCTACAATGAGCAGTTCTTC. Translation gives CASSAGGGSSYNEQFF.

This clonotype was counted many times. The chain links TRBV11-1 to TRBJ2-1, with D uncertain. Trimming took 1 base from V and 7 from J, leaving 8 bases between them. The germline V gene encodes CDR1 SGHAT and CDR2 FQDESV (reference sequence). The CDR3 is 13 amino acids. This CDR3 reads CASSLEVGNEQFF. In nucleotides, the CDR3 is TGTGCCAGCAGCTTAGAGGTAGGGAATGAGCAGTTCTTC.

This clonotype was detected only a few times. The V call is TRBV12-3 or TRBV12-4, the J call TRBJ1-5; the D gene is possibly TRBD1 (6 bases). This CDR3 spans 14 amino acids. Trimming cost V 5 bases and J 2 bases, with 10 bases left between them. CDR3 amino acids: CASSHRAGNQPQHF. The CDR3, as DNA: TGTGCCAGCAGTCACAGGGCTGGCAATCAGCCCCAGCATTTT.

The J gene is TRBJ2-7, the V gene TRBV6-6; D ambiguous. Trimming took off 5 bases at V and 0 bases at J, with 11 bases between the two ends. CDR3 length equals 14 residues. Germline V gives CDR1 MNHNY, CDR2 SVGAGI (reference sequence). The CDR3 here is CASSDLRSSYEQYF. For the CDR3, the DNA is TGTGCCAGCAGTGACCTTCGCAGCTCCTACGAGCAGTACTTC.

This clonotype was seen a few times. The V call is TRBV7-2, the J call TRBJ1-2; TRBD1 matches at 7 bases. Trimming removed 1 base from V and 3 bases from J; junction bases left unmatched: 8. Germline CDR1 is SGHTA and CDR2 is FQGNSA. CDR3 length: 16 residues. The chain's CDR3 is CASSLGVGTAYYGYTF. DNA for the CDR3: TGTGCCAGCAGCTTAGGTGTTGGGACAGCTTACTATGGCTACACCTTC.

The chain carries TRBV20-1 and TRBJ2-4; D not certain. V lost 6 bases to trimming and J lost 1 base, with 22 bases between them. This CDR3 has 17 residues. CDR1 is DFQATT, CDR2 SNEGSKA, per germline (reference sequence). This chain's CDR3 is CSAARGGDGLAKNIQYF. The CDR3 DNA sequence: TGCAGTGCCGCAAGAGGTGGGGATGGTCTGGCCAAAAACATTCAGTACTTC.

This clonotype has just a few counts. V and J are TRBV7-6 and TRBJ1-1, with a tentative D call TRBD1 (6 bases). CDR3 size: 16 residues. V was trimmed by 4 bases and J by 1 base, leaving 16 bases between them. The V gene's germline CDR1 is SGHVS and CDR2 FNYEAQ. The DNA of the CDR3 is TGTGCCAGCAGCTCAAACGGACAGACGGGGAACACTGAAGCTTTCTTT. Translating it yields CASSSNGQTGNTEAFF.

This clonotype was recorded a few times. V and J are TRBV20-1 and TRBJ2-7; TRBD2 matches at 10 bases. The V gene end was trimmed by 5 bases and the J gene end by 2 bases; junction bases not matched to a gene: 6. This CDR3 is 14 amino acids long. Germline CDR1 reads DFQATT; CDR2 reads SNEGSKA (reference sequence). The CDR3 region is CSAGGTSETYEQYF. The DNA for the CDR3 is TGCAGTGCTGGGGGGACTAGCGAAACCTACGAGCAGTACTTC.

The CDR3 loop is CASSPGVAAYEQYF. The CDR3 nucleotides are TGTGCCAGCAGTCCAGGGGTAGCGGCCTACGAGCAGTACTTC. The rearrangement uses TRBV7-2 and TRBJ2-7; the D gene could be TRBD1 or TRBD2 (6 bases each). The CDR3 covers 14 residues. V was trimmed by 6 bases and J by 2 bases, leaving 14 bases between them. Germline CDR1 SGHTA, CDR2 FQGNSA.

The CDR3 reads CSASPPRGQEASQYF. The CDR3 nucleotides are TGCAGTGCTAGCCCTCCCAGGGGTCAGGAGGCTTCCCAGTACTTC. This chain connects TRBV20-1 to TRBJ2-7, with a possible D match to TRBD1 (6 bases). CDR3 size: 15 residues. V lost 3 bases to trimming and J lost 10 bases, with 25 bases between them. Germline V gene lookup returns CDR1 DFQATT and CDR2 SNEGSKA (reference sequence).

V usage is TRBV20-1 and J usage is TRBJ2-1; TRBD2 agrees at 10 bases. Germline CDR1 DFQATT, CDR2 SNEGSKA (reference sequence). Unmatched junction bases numbered 7, after V lost 0 bases and J lost 8 bases. The CDR3 contains 15 residues. Here the CDR3 DNA reads TGCAGTGCTAGAGACATCGGGCTAGCGGGGGATGAGCAGTTCTTC. It specifies CSARDIGLAGDEQFF.

J is TRBJ1-2 and V is TRBV12-3 or TRBV12-4, with no clear D. V lost 6 bases and J lost 1, with 12 bases in between. The CDR3 is 14 residues long. CDR3 protein: CASSPAFLNYGYTF. The CDR3 DNA follows: TGTGCCAGCAGCCCAGCCTTCCTTAACTATGGCTACACCTTC.

This sequence joins TRBV18 and TRBJ1-5, with unresolved D. CDR3 length equals 13 residues. Per germline, CDR1 KGHSH and CDR2 LQKENI. Trimming removed 3 bases at V and 5 bases at J, with 8 bases between. The CDR3 DNA follows: TGTGCCAGCTCACCCGAAAGTGATCAGCCCCAGCATTTT. Translating gives CASSPESDQPQHF.

The table lists this clonotype with a count of one. CDR3 in DNA: TGCAGTGCTCCTAGACTAGCGGGGGATACGCAGTATTTT. It codes for CSAPRLAGDTQYF. This rearrangement joins TRBV20-1 to TRBJ2-3; 11 positions agree with TRBD2. The CDR3 sequence is 13 residues long. Germline CDR1 DFQATT, CDR2 SNEGSKA (reference sequence). J lost 6 bases, V lost 5 bases, and 4 bases had no gene match.